The rows below give T cell receptor beta chains drawn from one sample of a study of shared clonotypes between healthy human individuals. TCRdb's table, derived via immunoSEQ multiplex PCR, lists solely in-frame clones and lacks some. Of around 2.1 million clones listed, 85% to 95% are singletons. The sequencing sample was made of naive CD8+ T cells from PBMCs. These TCRs come from a man aged 18 to 29 in good health. Some clones in this sample may be carry-over from other donors' samples. The CDR3 runs from the conserved cysteine through the conserved F or W. The D gene is left open where the match is weak. Only some rows state a clone size, as once, few, many or a class for expanded clones.

d_call	clone_size	j_call	v_call	cdr3_nt	cdr3_aa
TRBD1	NA	TRBJ2-7	TRBV11-1	TGTGCCAGCAGCTCCCGGGACAGCTACGAGCAGTACTTC	CASSSRDSYEQYF
TRBD1	NA	TRBJ2-1	TRBV13	TGTGCCAGCAGCTTACCGGGACAGACTATCAATGAGCAGTTCTTC	CASSLPGQTINEQFF
TRBD2	NA	TRBJ2-1	TRBV11-3	TGTGCCAGCAGCTCCCTTGGCGGGGGAGAGGCACAAGAGCAGTTCTTC	CASSSLGGGEAQEQFF
TRBD2	NA	TRBJ2-7	TRBV7-9	TGTGCCAGCAGCCAGGTGGGAGGGGTGCCCTACGAGCAGTACTTC	CASSQVGGVPYEQYF
NA	NA	TRBJ2-1	TRBV25-1	TGTGCCAGCAGCCCCCGTCAGGGGGGACGGGAATACAATGAGCAGTTCTTC	CASSPRQGGREYNEQFF
NA	NA	TRBJ1-1	TRBV13	TGTGCCAGCGCCCAGGTGGGGGCCGGGGACACTGAAGCTTTCTTT	CASAQVGAGDTEAFF
NA	NA	TRBJ2-1	TRBV14	TGTGCCAGCAGGGGGGCAGGGGCTGAGCAGTTCTTC	CASRGAGAEQFF
NA	NA	TRBJ2-2	TRBV28	TGTGCCAGCAGCCCGATACCGGCGACGTATATCTGGGGGTTGAGCGGGGAGCTGTTTTTT	CASSPIPATYIWGLSGELFF
NA	NA	TRBJ2-7	TRBV10-1	TGCGCCAGCAGTGAGTCCGTAGGGTGGGAGCAGTACTTC	CASSESVGWEQYF
NA	NA	TRBJ1-5	TRBV28	TGTGCCAGCAGTTTGATCCCTAGTGGCAATCAGCCCCAGCATTTT	CASSLIPSGNQPQHF
TRBD1	NA	TRBJ2-1	TRBV5-8	TGTGCCAGCAGCTCCCGGGGACAGGGGGTCAATGAGCAGTTCTTC	CASSSRGQGVNEQFF
NA	NA	TRBJ2-1	TRBV6-1	TGTGCCAGCAGTGAGCAGGGGAAGGGTCTGCGAAATGAGCAGTTCTTC	CASSEQGKGLRNEQFF
NA	NA	TRBJ2-1	TRBV11-3	TGTGCCAGCAGCTTAGGGGAGGATGAGCAGTTCTTC	CASSLGEDEQFF
TRBD2	NA	TRBJ2-1	TRBV10-1	TGCGCCAGCAGTGACCCGAGGGTAGCGGGGCGTTACAATGAGCAGTTCTTC	CASSDPRVAGRYNEQFF
TRBD1	NA	TRBJ2-1	TRBV5-6	TGTGCCAGCAGCTTGATCCTTGACAGGGATGAGCAGTTCTTC	CASSLILDRDEQFF
NA	NA	TRBJ1-5	TRBV27	TGTGCCAGCAGTCCCCTGATACTTAGCAATCAGCCCCAGCATTTT	CASSPLILSNQPQHF
NA	NA	TRBJ2-1	TRBV21-1	TGTGCCAGCAGCAGTCTGACGGGAGCAGTGGTGGATGAGCAGTTCTTC	CASSSLTGAVVDEQFF
NA	NA	TRBJ2-7	TRBV11-1	TGTGCCAGCAGACCTATGGAGGGATACAAGTCATACGAGCAGTACTTC	CASRPMEGYKSYEQYF
NA	NA	TRBJ1-5	TRBV10-3	TGTGCCATCAGTGAGGACAACAATCAGCCCCAGCATTTT	CAISEDNNQPQHF
NA	NA	TRBJ1-3	TRBV28	TGTGCCAGCAGTTTAGCAGATGGAAACACCATATATTTT	CASSLADGNTIYF
NA	NA	TRBJ2-1	TRBV4-2	TGTGCCAGCAGCCAACAGGACAGACTCTCCTACAATGAGCAGTTCTTC	CASSQQDRLSYNEQFF
NA	NA	TRBJ1-4	TRBV7-9	TGTGCCAGCAGCTTACTGGGGTATTCAGATGAAAAACTGTTTTTT	CASSLLGYSDEKLFF
TRBD2	NA	TRBJ2-1	TRBV9	TGTGCCAGCAGCGACGTCACTAGCGGGAGAGGTGAGCAGTTCTTC	CASSDVTSGRGEQFF
TRBD2	NA	TRBJ2-7	TRBV7-8	TGTGCCAGCAGCTTAGCGCTTCCAGCGGGAGAGTCCTACGAGCAGTACTTC	CASSLALPAGESYEQYF
NA	NA	TRBJ2-1	TRBV5-1	TGCGCCAGCAGCTTATCTGGGAGCGATGAGCAGTTCTTC	CASSLSGSDEQFF
NA	NA	TRBJ1-1	TRBV2	TGTGCCAGCAGTGAATGGTCAACGGGAGGGCCGGATGAAGCTTTCTTT	CASSEWSTGGPDEAFF
TRBD2	NA	TRBJ2-1	TRBV4-3	TGCGCCAGCAGCCAAGAATACTCGGGACTAGCTATGGTGGTAAATGAGCAGTTCTTC	CASSQEYSGLAMVVNEQFF
NA	NA	TRBJ2-7	TRBV5-4	TGTGCCAGCAGCTTTGACGCTTACTACGAGCAGTACTTC	CASSFDAYYEQYF
NA	NA	TRBJ2-1	TRBV4-3	TGCGCCAGCAGCCCCCAGGCAGGGAACAATGAGCAGTTCTTC	CASSPQAGNNEQFF
TRBD1	NA	TRBJ1-2	TRBV28	TGTGCCAGCAACAGGGGAGGTGGCTACACCTTC	CASNRGGGYTF
NA	NA	TRBJ1-4	TRBV9	TGTGCCAGCAGCAAGAGTAGGAGGAATGAAAAACTGTTTTTT	CASSKSRRNEKLFF
NA	NA	TRBJ1-1	TRBV9	TGTGCCAGCAGCCCCAGGACGGTGAACACTGAAGCTTTCTTT	CASSPRTVNTEAFF
NA	NA	TRBJ2-7	TRBV2	TGTGCCAGCACCCCGACGGGAGCCTACGAGCAGTACTTC	CASTPTGAYEQYF
NA	NA	TRBJ2-5	TRBV6-1	TGTGCCAGCAGTGAAGGACAGGGACTATGGGCCCAGTACTTC	CASSEGQGLWAQYF
NA	NA	TRBJ1-2	TRBV29-1	TGCAGCGTAATGGACAGTTTTGCTAACTATGGCTACACCTTC	CSVMDSFANYGYTF
TRBD1	NA	TRBJ2-7	TRBV7-9	TGTGCCAGCAGCTCACCCCCGAGGGACAGATCAACCTACGAGCAGTACTTC	CASSSPPRDRSTYEQYF
NA	NA	TRBJ1-1	TRBV19	TGTGCCAGTAGTATAGGGTCGATGAACACTGAAGCTTTCTTT	CASSIGSMNTEAFF
TRBD2	NA	TRBJ2-2	TRBV2	TGTGCCAGCAGCCCCCAGCGGGGTACCGCCGGGGAGCTGTTTTTT	CASSPQRGTAGELFF
TRBD2	NA	TRBJ2-2	TRBV9	TGTGCCAGCAGCGGGGGAGGCGGGAGAGTCCCCGGGGAGCTGTTTTTT	CASSGGGGRVPGELFF
NA	NA	TRBJ1-1	TRBV18	TGTGCCAGCTCACCCGGCGGGGGGGGCGGGGGCACTGAAGCTTTCTTT	CASSPGGGGGGTEAFF
TRBD2	NA	TRBJ2-7	TRBV4-1	TGCGCCAGCAGCCAAGTACTAGCGGCCACCTACGAGCAGTACTTC	CASSQVLAATYEQYF
TRBD2	NA	TRBJ2-7	TRBV27	TGTGCCAGCAGTTTAGGTTTCGGGAGGGAGCAGTACTTC	CASSLGFGREQYF
NA	NA	TRBJ1-1	TRBV27	TGTGCCAGCAGGATGAGATGGGGGGTAGGCACTGAAGCTTTCTTT	CASRMRWGVGTEAFF
NA	NA	TRBJ1-5	TRBV21-1	TGTGCCAGCAACCGAAGCAGAGACAGGCGAGGCAATCAGCCCCAGCATTTT	CASNRSRDRRGNQPQHF
NA	NA	TRBJ2-5	TRBV2	TGTGCCAGCAGTGCGGCAGAAACCCAAGAGACCCAGTACTTC	CASSAAETQETQYF
NA	NA	TRBJ2-7	TRBV6-1	TGTGCCAGCAGTGAAGCTACCGCGTCTTTGGTCTCCTACGAGCAGTACTTC	CASSEATASLVSYEQYF
NA	NA	TRBJ2-7	TRBV11-1	TGTGCCAGCAGCTTAAGGCAGGCCAACTCCTACGAGCAGTACTTC	CASSLRQANSYEQYF
NA	NA	TRBJ2-5	TRBV7-9	TGTGCCAGCAGCCCCGGGGCAGGGGAGACCCAGTACTTC	CASSPGAGETQYF
TRBD1	NA	TRBJ2-3	TRBV5-8	TGTGCCAGCAGCTCCGGGACAGCAAGCACAGATACGCAGTATTTT	CASSSGTASTDTQYF
NA	NA	TRBJ1-1	TRBV29-1	TGCAGCGTCCCCAGCAGGGGTACTGAAGCTTTCTTT	CSVPSRGTEAFF
NA	NA	TRBJ1-1	TRBV7-9	TGTGCCACTACCAGGGTGGAAGTTTTCTTT	CATTRVEVFF
TRBD2	NA	TRBJ2-1	TRBV27	TGTGCCAGCAGTTTACTCTTGGCGGGAGGGCCCTCGGGAGAGCAGTTCTTC	CASSLLLAGGPSGEQFF
NA	few	TRBJ2-1	TRBV18	TGTGCCAGCTCACCAGGGAATGAGCAGTTCTTC	CASSPGNEQFF
NA	once	TRBJ1-2	TRBV29-1	TGCAGCGTTGTAGGGGGGTCCTCTAACTATGGCTACACCTTC	CSVVGGSSNYGYTF
TRBD1	once	TRBJ2-1	TRBV7-9	TGTGCCAGCAGCCAACAGGACAGGGGGAGGTATGAGCAGTTCTTC	CASSQQDRGRYEQFF
NA	NA	TRBJ2-3	TRBV4-1	TGCGCCAGCAGCCAAGGACCCTTAGGGGCCCGAGTAGATACGCAGTATTTT	CASSQGPLGARVDTQYF